This T cell receptor beta chain was sequenced in a study of blood T cell repertoires in COVID-19. For the study at large: Collection of acute and convalescent COVID-19 samples took place in the United States, Italy and Spain. T cells, B-cell-depleted T cells, or PBMCs supplied cDNA or gDNA.

The CDR3 is 13 amino acids. The germline V gene has CDR1 SNHLY and CDR2 FYNNEI. In the study's own analysis: Amplification of reference gene primers was used by the study to estimate nucleated cell counts. Produced via immunoSEQ multiplex PCR; TCRdb's table is partial and in-frame only. From that table come the V and J calls and clone size; the DNA was used to work out D and trimming. The repertoire consists of some 200,000 clones, with approximately 78% occurring once and the leading ten covering 12%. Of note for this clone: One junction end does not reproduce the germline sequence, and a read error may be involved.

The clonotype comes from a middle-aged woman with acute or convalescent COVID-19. The J gene is TRBJ1-2, the V gene TRBV2, with D unclear. The specimen was peripheral blood. CDR3 protein: CASSEEEAYGYTF. CDR3 DNA sequence: TGTGCCAGCAGCGAAGAAGAGGCGTATGGCTACACCTTC. The complete variable domain, with remaining parts taken from reference TRBV2 and TRBJ1-2, reads EPEVTQTPSHQVTQMGQEVILRCVPISNHLYFYWYRQILGQKVEFLVSFYNNEISEKSEIFDDQFSVERPDGSNFTLKIRSTKLEDSAMYFCASSEEEAYGYTFGSGTRLTVV.